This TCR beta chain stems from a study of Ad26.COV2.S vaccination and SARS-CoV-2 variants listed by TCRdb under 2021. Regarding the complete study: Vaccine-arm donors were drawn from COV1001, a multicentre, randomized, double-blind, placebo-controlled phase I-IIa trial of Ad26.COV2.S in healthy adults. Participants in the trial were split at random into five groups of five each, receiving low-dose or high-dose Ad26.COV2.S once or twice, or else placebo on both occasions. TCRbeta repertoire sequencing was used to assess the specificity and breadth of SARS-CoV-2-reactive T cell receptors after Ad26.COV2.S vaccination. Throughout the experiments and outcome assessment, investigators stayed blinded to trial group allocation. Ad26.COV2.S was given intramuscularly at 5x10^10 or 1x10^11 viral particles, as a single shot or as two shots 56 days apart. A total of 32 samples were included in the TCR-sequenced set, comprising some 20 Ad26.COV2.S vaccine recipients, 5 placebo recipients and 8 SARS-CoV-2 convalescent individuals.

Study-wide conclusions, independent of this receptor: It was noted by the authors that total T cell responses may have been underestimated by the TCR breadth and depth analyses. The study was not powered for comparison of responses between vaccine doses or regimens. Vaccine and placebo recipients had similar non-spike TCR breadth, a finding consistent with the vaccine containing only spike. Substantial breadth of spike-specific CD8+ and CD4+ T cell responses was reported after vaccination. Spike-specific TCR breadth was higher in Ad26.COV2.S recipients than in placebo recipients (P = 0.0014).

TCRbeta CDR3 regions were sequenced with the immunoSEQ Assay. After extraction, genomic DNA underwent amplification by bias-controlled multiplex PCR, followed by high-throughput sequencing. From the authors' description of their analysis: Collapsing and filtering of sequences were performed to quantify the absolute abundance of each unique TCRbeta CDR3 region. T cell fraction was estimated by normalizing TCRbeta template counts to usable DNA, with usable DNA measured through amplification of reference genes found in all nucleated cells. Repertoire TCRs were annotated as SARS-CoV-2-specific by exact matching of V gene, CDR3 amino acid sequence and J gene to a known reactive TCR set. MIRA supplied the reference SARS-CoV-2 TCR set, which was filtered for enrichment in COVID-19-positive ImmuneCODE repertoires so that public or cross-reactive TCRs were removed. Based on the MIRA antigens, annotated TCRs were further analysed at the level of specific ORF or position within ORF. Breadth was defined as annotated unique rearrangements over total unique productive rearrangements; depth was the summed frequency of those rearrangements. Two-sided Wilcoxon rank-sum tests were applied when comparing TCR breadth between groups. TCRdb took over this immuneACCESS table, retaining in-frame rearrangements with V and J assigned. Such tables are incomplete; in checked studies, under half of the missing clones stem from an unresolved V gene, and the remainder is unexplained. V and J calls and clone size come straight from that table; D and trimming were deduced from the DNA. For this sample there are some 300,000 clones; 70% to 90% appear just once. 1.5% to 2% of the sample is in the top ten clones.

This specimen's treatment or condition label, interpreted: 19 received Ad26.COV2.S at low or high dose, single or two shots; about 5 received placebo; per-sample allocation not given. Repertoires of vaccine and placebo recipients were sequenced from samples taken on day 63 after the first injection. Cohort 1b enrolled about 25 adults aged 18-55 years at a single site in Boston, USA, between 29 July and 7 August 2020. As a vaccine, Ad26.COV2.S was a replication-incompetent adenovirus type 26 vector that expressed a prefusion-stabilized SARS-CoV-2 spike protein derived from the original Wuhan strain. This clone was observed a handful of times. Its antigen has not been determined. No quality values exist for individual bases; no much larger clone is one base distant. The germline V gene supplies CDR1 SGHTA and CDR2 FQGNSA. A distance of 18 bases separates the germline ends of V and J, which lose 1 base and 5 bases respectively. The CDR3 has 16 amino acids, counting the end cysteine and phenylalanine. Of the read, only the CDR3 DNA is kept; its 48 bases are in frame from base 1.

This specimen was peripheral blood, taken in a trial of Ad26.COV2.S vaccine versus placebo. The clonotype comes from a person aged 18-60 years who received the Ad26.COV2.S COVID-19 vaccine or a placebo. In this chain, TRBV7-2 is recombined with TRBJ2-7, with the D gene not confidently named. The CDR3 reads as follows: CASSLVRDFTSDEQYF. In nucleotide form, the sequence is TGTGCCAGCAGCTTAGTAAGAGATTTTACATCGGACGAGCAGTACTTC.